A single sample is the source of the 8 T cell receptor beta chains below, sequenced in a study of blood T cell repertoires in COVID-19. Measured with immunoSEQ multiplex PCR; TCRdb has only the in-frame clones, and not every one. The table records fewer than 300,000 clones, 70% to 90% of them present only once. The sample taken for sequencing was peripheral blood. The receptors stem from a man in his forties or fifties with COVID-19, enrolled during active disease.

The chain recombines TRBV19 with TRBJ2-3; 7 bases fit TRBD1. The junction had 10 bases not matched to a gene; V was cut back by 5 bases and J by 2 bases. CDR3 length: 16 residues. Germline values: CDR1 LNHDA, CDR2 SQIVND (reference sequence). CDR3 sequence (DNA): TGTGCCAGTAGTGGGGGACAGAGACCCTTCACAGATACGCAGTATTTT. Translating gives CASSGGQRPFTDTQYF. Based on the CDR3 plus reference TRBV19 and TRBJ2-3, the full variable domain is DGGITQSPKYLFRKEGQNVTLSCEQNLNHDAMYWYRQDPGQGLRLIYYSQIVNDFQKGDIAEGYSVSREKKESFPLTVTSAQKNPTAFYLCASSGGQRPFTDTQYFGPGTRLTVL.

The gene calls are TRBV24-1 and TRBJ1-2; D is unclear. CDR3 length equals 11 residues. Germline assignment: CDR1 KGHDR and CDR2 SFDVKD. Trimming took off 2 bases at V and 8 bases at J, with 5 bases between the two ends. In DNA, the CDR3 is TGTGCCACCAGTGATTATCAGGGCTACACCTTC. Its translation: CATSDYQGYTF.

The V gene is TRBV5-6, the J gene TRBJ2-1; TRBD2 matches at 9 bases. This CDR3 is built from 15 residues. V shed 4 bases and J 0 bases; nucleotides not matched to a gene: 2. Germline V CDR1 and CDR2: SGHDT, YYEEEE. The DNA for the CDR3 is TGTGCCAGCAGCCAGGGACTAGCCTCCTACAATGAGCAGTTCTTC. Amino acid sequence: CASSQGLASYNEQFF. Full variable domain (remainder filled in from reference TRBV5-6 and TRBJ2-1): DAGVTQSPTHLIKTRGQQVTLRCSPKSGHDTVSWYQQALGQGPQFIFQYYEEEERQRGNFPDRFSGHQFPNYSSELNVNALLLGDSALYLCASSQGLASYNEQFFGPGTRLTVL.

The chain carries TRBV28 and TRBJ2-7, with 9 bases fitting TRBD2. Germline CDR1 and CDR2: MDHEN and SYDVKM. Unmatched junction bases numbered 5, after V lost 7 bases and J lost 4 bases. CDR3 length: 13 residues. The CDR3: CASTSGAVYEQYF. The CDR3 DNA reads TGTGCCAGCACTAGCGGGGCTGTGTACGAGCAGTACTTC.

This chain links TRBV10-3 with TRBJ2-1; 7 nucleotides align to TRBD2. The CDR3 extends over 13 amino acids. The germline gives CDR1 ENHRY, CDR2 SYGVKD. Trimming removed 2 bases from V and 9 bases from J; junction bases left unmatched: 4. This chain's CDR3 is CAISEPSGGEQFF. For the CDR3, the DNA is TGTGCCATCAGTGAGCCATCGGGGGGTGAGCAGTTCTTC.

V usage is TRBV19 and J usage is TRBJ1-5, with 10 nucleotides matching TRBD1. This CDR3 region has 13 residues. The V segment lost 0 bases and the J segment 11 bases; nucleotides outside the gene matches: 1. In germline, CDR1 is LNHDA, CDR2 SQIVND (reference sequence). The CDR3 reads CASSIDGQGAQHF. CDR3 DNA sequence: TGTGCCAGTAGTATAGACGGACAGGGGGCCCAGCATTTT.

The CDR3 DNA is TGTGCCAGCAGCCCGCAAGGCGGTGCCCCCTACGAGCAGTACTTC. It specifies CASSPQGGAPYEQYF. V gene TRBV11-2 combines with J gene TRBJ2-7; D remains ambiguous. The V gene's germline CDR1 is SGHAT and CDR2 FQNNGV. The V and J ends lost 5 bases and 2 bases respectively, with 16 bases between them. CDR3 size: 15 residues.

This rearrangement joins TRBV5-6 to TRBJ2-7; TRBD1 matches 7 bases. The germline gives CDR1 SGHDT, CDR2 YYEEEE. The V segment lost 0 bases and the J segment 6 bases; nucleotides outside the gene matches: 9. The CDR3 loop spans 15 amino acids. Here the CDR3 DNA reads TGTGCCAGCAGCTTGGGCGTTGGGACAGTCTTCGAGCAGTACTTC. Amino acids: CASSLGVGTVFEQYF.